This TCR beta chain appears in the sequencing data of a study of T cell responses to AZD1222 COVID-19 vaccine. Assay: immunoSEQ multiplex PCR; the TCRdb copy retains only in-frame clones and omits some. The repertoire has roughly 160,000 clones, over 75% of them found once; the top ten carry 6.9%. The germline gives CDR1 SGDLS, CDR2 YYNGEE. V was shortened by 3 bases and J by 8 bases, with 5 bases between the two germline ends. The CDR3 is 11 amino acids. This specimen was peripheral blood, taken on day 0 of AZD1222 vaccination. The sequence was collected from an adult in good health. The chain joins TRBV9 to TRBJ2-2; D unclear. As DNA, the CDR3 is TGTGCCAGCAGCGCCGGGGGGGAGCTGTTTTTT. The encoded protein is CASSAGGELFF.